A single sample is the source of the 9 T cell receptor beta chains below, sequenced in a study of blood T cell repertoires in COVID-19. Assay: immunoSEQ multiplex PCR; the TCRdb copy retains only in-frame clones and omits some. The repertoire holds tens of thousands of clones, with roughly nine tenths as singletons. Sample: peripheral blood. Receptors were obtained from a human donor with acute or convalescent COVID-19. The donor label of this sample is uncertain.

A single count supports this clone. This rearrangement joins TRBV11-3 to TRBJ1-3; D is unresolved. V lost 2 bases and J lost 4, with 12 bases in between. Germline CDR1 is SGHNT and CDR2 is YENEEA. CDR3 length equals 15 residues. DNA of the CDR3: TGTGCCAGCAGCTTAAACAGCTTGCCGGGAAACACCATATATTTT. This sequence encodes CASSLNSLPGNTIYF.

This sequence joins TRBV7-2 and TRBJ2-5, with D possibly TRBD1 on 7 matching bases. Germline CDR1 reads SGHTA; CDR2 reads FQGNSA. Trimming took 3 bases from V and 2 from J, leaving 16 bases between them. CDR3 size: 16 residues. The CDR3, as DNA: TGTGCCAGCAGCTTCGTGAGGAGGGGGCGACAAGAGACCCAGTACTTC. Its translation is CASSFVRRGRQETQYF.

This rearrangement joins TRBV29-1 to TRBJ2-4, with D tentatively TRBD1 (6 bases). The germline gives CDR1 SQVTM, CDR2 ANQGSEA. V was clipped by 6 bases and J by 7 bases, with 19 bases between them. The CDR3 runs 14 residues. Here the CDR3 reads CSVGTSNYGNIQYF. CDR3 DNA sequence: TGCAGCGTCGGGACATCCAACTACGGGAACATTCAGTACTTC.

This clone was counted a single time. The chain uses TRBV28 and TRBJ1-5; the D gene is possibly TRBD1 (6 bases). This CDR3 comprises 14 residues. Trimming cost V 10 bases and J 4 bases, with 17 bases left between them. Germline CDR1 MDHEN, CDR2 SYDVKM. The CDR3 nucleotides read TGTGCCACCGCTGTGGGGCAGGGGAATCAGCCCCAGCATTTT. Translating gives CATAVGQGNQPQHF.

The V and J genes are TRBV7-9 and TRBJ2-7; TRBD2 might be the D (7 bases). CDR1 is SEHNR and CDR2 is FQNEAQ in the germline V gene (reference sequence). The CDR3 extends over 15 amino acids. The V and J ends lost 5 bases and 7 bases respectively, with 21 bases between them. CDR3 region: CASSLIGGAGLEQYF. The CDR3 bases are TGTGCCAGCAGCCTAATAGGGGGGGCAGGTTTGGAGCAGTACTTC.

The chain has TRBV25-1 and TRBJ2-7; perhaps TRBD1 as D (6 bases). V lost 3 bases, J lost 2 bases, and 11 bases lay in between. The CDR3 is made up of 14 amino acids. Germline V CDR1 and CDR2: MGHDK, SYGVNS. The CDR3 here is CASSDYRAPYEQYV. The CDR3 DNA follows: TGTGCCAGCAGTGACTACAGGGCACCCTACGAGCAGTACGTC.

The CDR3 sequence is CASSLGRTGIPDTQYF. The CDR3 bases are TGCGCCAGCAGCTTGGGACGGACAGGGATCCCAGATACGCAGTATTTT. The V and J genes are TRBV5-1 and TRBJ2-3; 8 bases agree with TRBD1. V was clipped by 0 bases and J by 4 bases; unmatched bases: 7. The length of the CDR3 is 16 residues. Germline V gives CDR1 SGHRS, CDR2 YFSETQ.

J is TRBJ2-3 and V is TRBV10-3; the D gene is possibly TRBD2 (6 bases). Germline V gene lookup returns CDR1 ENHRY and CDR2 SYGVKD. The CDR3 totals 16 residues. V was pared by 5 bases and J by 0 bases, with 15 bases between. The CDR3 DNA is TGTGCCATCAGTTTTAGCGGTTGGGGTAGCACAGATACGCAGTATTTT. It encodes CAISFSGWGSTDTQYF.

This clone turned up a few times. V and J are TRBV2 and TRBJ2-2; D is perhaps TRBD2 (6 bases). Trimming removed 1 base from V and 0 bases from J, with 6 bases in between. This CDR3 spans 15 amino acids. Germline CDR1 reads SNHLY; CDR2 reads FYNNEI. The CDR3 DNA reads TGTGCCAGCAGTGAAGAGCGGGCGAACACCGGGGAGCTGTTTTTT. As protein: CASSEERANTGELFF.